The clone carrying this TCR beta chain was seen once. Sequencing of TCR beta was performed on blood CD8+ and CD4+ T cells. This CDR3 comprises 14 residues. Germline V lookup: CDR1 SQVTM, CDR2 ANQGSEA. The V end was cut by 4 bases, the J end by 0 bases, with 9 bases between. The data were obtained in a study of CD8 T cells in Susac syndrome. RNA was extracted with the RNeasy kit, and a quantity of roughly 0.5 to 1 ug was reverse transcribed using random hexamers. The method of amplification for TCR beta CDR3 was immunoSEQ multiplex PCR, covering 54 Vbeta and 13 Jbeta. TCRdb re-analysed the immunoSEQ multiplex PCR reads in MiXCR, keeping a single row per CDR3 protein. In the table there are 180,000 or so distinct CDR3 sequences, around 94% of which are singletons.

The TCR originated in a human donor in good health. The sample was CD4+ T cells from PBMCs. The chain uses TRBV29-1 and TRBJ2-2; D tentatively fits TRBD1 or TRBD2 (5 bases each). The CDR3 DNA is TGCAGCGTTGCGGGACGAGCGAACACCGGGGAGCTGTTTTTT. The encoded protein is CSVAGRANTGELFF.